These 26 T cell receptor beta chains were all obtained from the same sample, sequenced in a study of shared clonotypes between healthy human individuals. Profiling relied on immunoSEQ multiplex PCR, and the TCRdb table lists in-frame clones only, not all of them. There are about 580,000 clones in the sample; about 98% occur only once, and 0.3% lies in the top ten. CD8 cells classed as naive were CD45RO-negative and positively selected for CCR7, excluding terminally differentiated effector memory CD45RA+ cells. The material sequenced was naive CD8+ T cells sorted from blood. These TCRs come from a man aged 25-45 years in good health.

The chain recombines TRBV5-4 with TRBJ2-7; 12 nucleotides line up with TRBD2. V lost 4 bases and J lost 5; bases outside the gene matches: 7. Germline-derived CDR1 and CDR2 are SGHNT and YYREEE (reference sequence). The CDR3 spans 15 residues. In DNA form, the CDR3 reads TGTGCCAGCAGCCCGAGACTAGCGGGAGTCGACGAGCAGTACTTC. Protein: CASSPRLAGVDEQYF.

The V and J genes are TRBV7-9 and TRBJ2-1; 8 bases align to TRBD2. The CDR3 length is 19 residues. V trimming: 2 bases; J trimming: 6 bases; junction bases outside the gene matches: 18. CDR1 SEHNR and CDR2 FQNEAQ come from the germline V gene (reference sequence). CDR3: CASSLSRLARISDANEQFF. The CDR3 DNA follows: TGTGCCAGCAGCTTAAGTCGACTAGCGAGAATCAGTGACGCCAATGAGCAGTTCTTC.

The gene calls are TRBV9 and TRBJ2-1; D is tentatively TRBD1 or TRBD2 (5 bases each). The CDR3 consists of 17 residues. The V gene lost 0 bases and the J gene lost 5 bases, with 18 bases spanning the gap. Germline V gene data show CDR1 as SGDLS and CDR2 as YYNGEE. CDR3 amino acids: CASSVALTGRWDNEQFF. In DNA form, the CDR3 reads TGTGCCAGCAGCGTAGCTCTTACGGGGCGGTGGGACAATGAGCAGTTCTTC.

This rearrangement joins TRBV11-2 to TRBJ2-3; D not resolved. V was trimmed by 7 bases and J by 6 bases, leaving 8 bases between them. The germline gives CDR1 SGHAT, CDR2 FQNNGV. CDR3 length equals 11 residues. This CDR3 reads CASTFLDTQYF. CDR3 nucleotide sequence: TGTGCCAGCACCTTCCTCGATACGCAGTATTTT.

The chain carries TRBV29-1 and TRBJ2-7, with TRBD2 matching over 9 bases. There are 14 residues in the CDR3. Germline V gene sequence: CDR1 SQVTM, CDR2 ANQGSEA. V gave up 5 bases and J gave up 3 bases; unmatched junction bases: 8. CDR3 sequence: CSVNGAGGRYEQYF. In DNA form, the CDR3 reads TGCAGCGTTAACGGGGCGGGAGGGCGCTACGAGCAGTACTTC.

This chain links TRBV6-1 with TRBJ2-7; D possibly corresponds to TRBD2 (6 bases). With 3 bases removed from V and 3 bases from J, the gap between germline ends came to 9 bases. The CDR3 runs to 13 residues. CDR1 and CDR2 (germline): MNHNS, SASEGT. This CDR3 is CASSDGRIYEQYF. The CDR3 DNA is TGTGCCAGCAGTGACGGGAGAATCTACGAGCAGTACTTC.

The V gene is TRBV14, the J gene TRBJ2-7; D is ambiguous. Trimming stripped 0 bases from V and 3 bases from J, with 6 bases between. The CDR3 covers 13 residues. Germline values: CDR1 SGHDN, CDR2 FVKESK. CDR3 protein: CASSQDRVYEQYF. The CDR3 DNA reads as TGTGCCAGCAGCCAAGATCGGGTCTACGAGCAGTACTTC.

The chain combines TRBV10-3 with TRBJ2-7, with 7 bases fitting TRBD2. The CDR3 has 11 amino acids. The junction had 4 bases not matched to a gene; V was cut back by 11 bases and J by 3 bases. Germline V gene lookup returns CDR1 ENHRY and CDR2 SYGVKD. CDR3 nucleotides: TGTGCCGCGCAGCGGGACTACGAGCAGTACTTC. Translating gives CAAQRDYEQYF.

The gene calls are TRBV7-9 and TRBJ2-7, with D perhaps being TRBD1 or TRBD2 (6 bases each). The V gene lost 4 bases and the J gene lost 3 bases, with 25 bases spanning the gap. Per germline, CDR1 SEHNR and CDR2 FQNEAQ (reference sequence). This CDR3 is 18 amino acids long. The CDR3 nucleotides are TGTGCCAGCAGCTCAGAAACGGGACACAGGGACTCCTACTACGAGCAGTACTTC. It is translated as CASSSETGHRDSYYEQYF.

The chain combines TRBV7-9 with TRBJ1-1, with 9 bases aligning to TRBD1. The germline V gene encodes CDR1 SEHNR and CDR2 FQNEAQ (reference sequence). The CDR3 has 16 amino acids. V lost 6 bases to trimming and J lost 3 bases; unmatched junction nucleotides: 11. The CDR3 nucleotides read TGTGCCAGCAGACGCACACAGGGGGCAGCGGACACTGAAGCTTTCTTT. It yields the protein CASRRTQGAADTEAFF.

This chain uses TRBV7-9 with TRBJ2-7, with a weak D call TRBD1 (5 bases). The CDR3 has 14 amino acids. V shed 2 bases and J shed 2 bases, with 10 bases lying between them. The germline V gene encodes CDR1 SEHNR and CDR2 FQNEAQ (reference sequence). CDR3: CASSLLQGPYEQYF. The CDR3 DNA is TGTGCCAGCAGCTTATTGCAGGGCCCCTACGAGCAGTACTTC.

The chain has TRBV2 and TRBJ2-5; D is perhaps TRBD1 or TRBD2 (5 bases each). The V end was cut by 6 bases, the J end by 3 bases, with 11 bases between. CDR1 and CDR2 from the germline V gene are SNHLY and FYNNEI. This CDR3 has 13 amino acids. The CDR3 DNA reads TGTGCCAGCAGACAGGTGGGGGAAGAGACCCAGTACTTC. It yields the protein CASRQVGEETQYF. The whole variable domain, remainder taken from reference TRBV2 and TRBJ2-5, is EPEVTQTPSHQVTQMGQEVILRCVPISNHLYFYWYRQILGQKVEFLVSFYNNEISEKSEIFDDQFSVERPDGSNFTLKIRSTKLEDSAMYFCASRQVGEETQYFGPGTRLLVL.

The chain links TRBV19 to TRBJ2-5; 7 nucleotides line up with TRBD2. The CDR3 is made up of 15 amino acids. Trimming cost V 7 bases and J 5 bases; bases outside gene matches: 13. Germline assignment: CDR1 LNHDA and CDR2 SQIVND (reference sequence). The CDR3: CASKGGGSRRETQYF. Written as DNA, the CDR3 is TGTGCCAGTAAAGGCGGCGGGAGCAGACGTGAGACCCAGTACTTC.

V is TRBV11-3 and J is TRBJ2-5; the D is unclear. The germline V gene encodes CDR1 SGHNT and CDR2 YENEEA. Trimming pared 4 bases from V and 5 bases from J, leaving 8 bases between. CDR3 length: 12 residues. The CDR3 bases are TGTGCCAGCAGCTATTTGGGGGAGACCCAGTACTTC. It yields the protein CASSYLGETQYF.

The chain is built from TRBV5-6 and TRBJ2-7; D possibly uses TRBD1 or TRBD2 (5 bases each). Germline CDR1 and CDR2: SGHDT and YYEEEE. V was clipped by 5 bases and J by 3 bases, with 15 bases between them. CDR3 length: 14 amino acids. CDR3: CASRSGTRVYEQYF. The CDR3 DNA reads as TGTGCCAGCAGGTCCGGGACCAGAGTCTACGAGCAGTACTTC.

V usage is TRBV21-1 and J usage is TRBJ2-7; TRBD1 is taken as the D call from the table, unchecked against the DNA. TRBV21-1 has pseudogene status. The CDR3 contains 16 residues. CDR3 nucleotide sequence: TGTGCCATCACGATAGGACAGGGAGCCTCCGTATACGAGCAGTACTTC. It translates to CAITIGQGASVYEQYF.

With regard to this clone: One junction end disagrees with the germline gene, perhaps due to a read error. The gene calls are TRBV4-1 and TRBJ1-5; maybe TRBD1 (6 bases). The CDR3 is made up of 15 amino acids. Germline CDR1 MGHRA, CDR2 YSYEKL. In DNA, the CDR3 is TGCGCCAGCAGTCAAGTGTGGGGGGCAAACCAGCCCCAGCATTTT. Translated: CASSQVWGANQPQHF.

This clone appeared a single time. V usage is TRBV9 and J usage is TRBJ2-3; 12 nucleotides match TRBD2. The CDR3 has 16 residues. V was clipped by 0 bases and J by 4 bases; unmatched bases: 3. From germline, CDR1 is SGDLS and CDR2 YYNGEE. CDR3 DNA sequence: TGTGCCAGCAGCGTAGGACTAGCGGGAGCGGCAGATACGCAGTATTTT. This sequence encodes CASSVGLAGAADTQYF.

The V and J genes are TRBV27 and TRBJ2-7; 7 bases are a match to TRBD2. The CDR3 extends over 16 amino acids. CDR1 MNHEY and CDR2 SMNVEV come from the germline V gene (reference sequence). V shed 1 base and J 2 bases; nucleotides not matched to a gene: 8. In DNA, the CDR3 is TGTGCCAGCAGTTTATTCAGTGGGAGGGTGGCCTACGAGCAGTACTTC. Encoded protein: CASSLFSGRVAYEQYF.

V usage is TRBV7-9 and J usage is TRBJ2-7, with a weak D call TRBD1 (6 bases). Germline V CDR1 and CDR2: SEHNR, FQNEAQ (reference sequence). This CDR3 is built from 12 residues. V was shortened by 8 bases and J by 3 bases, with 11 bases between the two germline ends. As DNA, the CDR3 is TGTGCCAGCGGGGGCGGATTCTACGAGCAGTACTTC. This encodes CASGGGFYEQYF. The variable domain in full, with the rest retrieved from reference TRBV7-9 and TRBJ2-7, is DTGVSQNPRHKITKRGQNVTFRCDPISEHNRLYWYRQTLGQGPEFLTYFQNEAQLEKSRLLSDRFSAERPKGSFSTLEIQRTEQGDSAMYLCASGGGFYEQYFGPGTRLTVT.

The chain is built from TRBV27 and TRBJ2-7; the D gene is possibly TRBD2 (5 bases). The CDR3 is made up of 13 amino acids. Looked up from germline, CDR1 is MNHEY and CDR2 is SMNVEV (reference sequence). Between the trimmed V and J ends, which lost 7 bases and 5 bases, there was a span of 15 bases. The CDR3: CASTPGNSDEQYF. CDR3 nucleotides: TGTGCCAGCACCCCCGGGAATAGCGACGAGCAGTACTTC.

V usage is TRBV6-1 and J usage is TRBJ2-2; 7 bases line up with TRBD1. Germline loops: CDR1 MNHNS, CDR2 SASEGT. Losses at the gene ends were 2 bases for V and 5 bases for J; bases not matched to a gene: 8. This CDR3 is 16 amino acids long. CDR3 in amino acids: CASSELKGASTGELFF. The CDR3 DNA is TGTGCCAGCAGTGAATTGAAGGGGGCCTCGACCGGGGAGCTGTTTTTT.

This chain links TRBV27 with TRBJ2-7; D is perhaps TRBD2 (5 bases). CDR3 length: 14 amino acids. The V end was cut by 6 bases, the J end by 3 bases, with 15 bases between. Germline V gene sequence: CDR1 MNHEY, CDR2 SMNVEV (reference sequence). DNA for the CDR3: TGTGCCAGCAGCGTAACTAGACCAGACTACGAGCAGTACTTC. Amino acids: CASSVTRPDYEQYF.

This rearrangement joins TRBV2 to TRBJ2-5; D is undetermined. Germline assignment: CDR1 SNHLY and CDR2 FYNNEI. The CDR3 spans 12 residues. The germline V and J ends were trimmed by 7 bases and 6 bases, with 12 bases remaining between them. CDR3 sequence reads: CASIGTPQTQYF. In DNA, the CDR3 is TGTGCCAGCATAGGAACCCCCCAGACCCAGTACTTC. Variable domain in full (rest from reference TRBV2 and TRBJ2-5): EPEVTQTPSHQVTQMGQEVILRCVPISNHLYFYWYRQILGQKVEFLVSFYNNEISEKSEIFDDQFSVERPDGSNFTLKIRSTKLEDSAMYFCASIGTPQTQYFGPGTRLLVL.

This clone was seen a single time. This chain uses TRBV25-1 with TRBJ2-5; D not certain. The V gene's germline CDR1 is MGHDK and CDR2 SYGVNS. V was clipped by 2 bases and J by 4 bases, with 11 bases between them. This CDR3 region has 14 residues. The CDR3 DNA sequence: TGTGCCAGCAGTGAAGTGGGTGGGCGAGAGACCCAGTACTTC. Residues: CASSEVGGRETQYF.

The CDR3 region is CASSLGLASSYNEQFF. The CDR3 nucleotides are TGTGCCAGCAGCTTGGGCCTAGCCAGCTCCTACAATGAGCAGTTCTTC. This sequence joins TRBV7-3 and TRBJ2-1; perhaps TRBD2 as D (5 bases). The V gene lost 3 bases and the J gene lost 0 bases, with 12 bases spanning the gap. CDR3 size: 16 residues. Germline V lookup: CDR1 SGHTA, CDR2 FQGTGA.